This TCR beta chain was identified in a study of blood T cell repertoires in COVID-19. The repertoire was sequenced with immunoSEQ multiplex PCR; TCRdb's copy has only in-frame clones and lacks some. The sample holds more than 85,000 clones; around 84% are singletons and the top ten take about 3%. Sequencing was done on a sample of peripheral blood. This TCR derives from a man aged 50-59 years with active or convalescent COVID-19.

In nucleotides, the CDR3 is TGTGCCAGCCGGACAGGGGAAGAGACCCAGTACTTC. This translates into CASRTGEETQYF. The V and J genes are TRBV28 and TRBJ2-5; TRBD1 aligns across 9 bases. Losses at the gene ends were 8 bases for V and 3 bases for J; bases not matched to a gene: 1. This CDR3 region has 12 residues. Germline-derived CDR1 and CDR2 are MDHEN and SYDVKM.